These T cell receptor beta chains were read from a single sample in a study of T cells after yellow fever vaccination. TCRdb called the 5' RACE reads again in MiXCR, with one record for every CDR3 protein. The sample lists approximately 250,000 distinct CDR3 sequences; 6.7% were seen once. The sequencing here drew on CD4+ T cells sorted from PBMCs, taken on the day of the yellow fever booster vaccination. Receptors were obtained from a man aged 30 to 45 who received the YFV17D yellow fever vaccine. CDR3s include the opening cysteine and the closing phenylalanine or tryptophan.

V,J,CDR3
TRBV12-3/TRBV12-4,TRBJ2-7,CASTKGGAYEQYF
TRBV30,TRBJ2-1,CAWSNLPGRNNEQFF
TRBV4-3,TRBJ2-7,CASSFTGDVEQYF
TRBV9,TRBJ2-7,CASTSTAASTEQYF
TRBV29-1,TRBJ1-2,CSVGEGLGYGYTF
TRBV7-2,TRBJ2-1,CASSFGGGQTEQFF
TRBV18,TRBJ2-4,CASSPPGSFHIQYF
TRBV7-2,TRBJ2-1,CASSLVQGGVYNEQFF
TRBV18,TRBJ2-3,CASSPPGTDTQYF
TRBV20-1,TRBJ2-5,CSASWWGETQYF
TRBV5-1,TRBJ2-3,CASSGVGTDTQYF
TRBV28,TRBJ2-3,CASTPGGHATDTQYF
TRBV3-1,TRBJ1-1,CASSQGPLSAFF
TRBV7-2,TRBJ2-2,CASSFQGDGELFF
TRBV30,TRBJ1-3,CAEQPDSGNTIYF
TRBV7-3,TRBJ2-6,CASSFSGRTSGANVLTF
TRBV12-3/TRBV12-4,TRBJ1-2,CASSSTGRGGYTF
TRBV27,TRBJ2-5,CASSPSPIAGGGETQYF
TRBV9,TRBJ2-3,CASSPQRARGDTQYF
TRBV6-2/TRBV6-3,TRBJ2-7,CASRRPGPYFYEQYF
TRBV28,TRBJ1-4,CASKGTIEKLFF
TRBV12-3/TRBV12-4,TRBJ1-5,CASSPLDRAQPQHF
TRBV7-2,TRBJ2-7,CASSLDTGGQEQYF
TRBV24-1,TRBJ2-5,CATSGSLGLRETQYF
TRBV11-2,TRBJ2-1,CASSSPLGRGGAAYNEQFF
TRBV12-3/TRBV12-4,TRBJ2-7,CASRWWADSYEQYF
TRBV7-9,TRBJ2-5,CASSFSPFRFVATHGGTQYF
TRBV20-1,TRBJ2-5,CSAKEMQRVKETQYF
TRBV12-3/TRBV12-4,TRBJ2-2,CASSLGGQGWTGELFF
TRBV4-2,TRBJ1-1,CASSQGSDSEAFF